What follows is one T cell receptor (beta chain) and its context. The antigen is unknown. Clones were read by immunoSEQ multiplex PCR, and TCRdb kept only the in-frame ones, dropping some. The table has about 32,000 clones, 92% seen once; the top ten hold approximately 1%. The record originates from a study of monozygotic twins with cystic fibrosis. General observations from the study: J usage was most co-twin-similar in 8 of 16 pairs, V in 13.

This CDR3 is built from 16 residues. Per the germline V gene, CDR1 is GTSNPN and CDR2 is SVGIG (reference sequence). After removal of 2 bases from V and 1 base from J, the junction contained 10 bases not matched to a gene. Sequenced: blood. The chain combines TRBV30 with TRBJ2-5, with 7 bases fitting TRBD2. The receptor was derived from a girl aged 2-10 years with cystic fibrosis. The CDR3 DNA sequence: TGTGCCTGGAGTCCAACTCCTAGCGGCGTCCAAGAGACCCAGTACTTC. It is translated as CAWSPTPSGVQETQYF.